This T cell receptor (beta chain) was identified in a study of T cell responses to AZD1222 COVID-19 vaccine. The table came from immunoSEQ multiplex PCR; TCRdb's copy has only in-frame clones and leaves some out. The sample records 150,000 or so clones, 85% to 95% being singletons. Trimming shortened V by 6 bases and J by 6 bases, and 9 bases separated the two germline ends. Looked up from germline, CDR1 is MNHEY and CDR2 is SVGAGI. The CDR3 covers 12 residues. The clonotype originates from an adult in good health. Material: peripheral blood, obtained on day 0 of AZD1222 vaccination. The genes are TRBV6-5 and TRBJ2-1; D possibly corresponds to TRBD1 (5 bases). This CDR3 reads CASRTQGNEQFF. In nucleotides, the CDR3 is TGTGCCAGCAGAACCCAGGGCAATGAGCAGTTCTTC.